This TCR beta chain was observed in a study of OX40 agonist ivuxolimab in advanced cancers. The wider study: In this cohort, patients received ivuxolimab, an agonistic anti-OX40 (CD134) antibody. Anti-PD-1, anti-PD-L1 or anti-CTLA-4 therapy given earlier was allowed, and roughly 40% had some. General observations from the study: Nonresponders, in some cases, also had low normalized T-cell clonal expansion.

The assay was immunoSEQ multiplex PCR, and TCRdb's table has in-frame clones only and misses some. The data contain tens of thousands of clones, about three quarters of them singletons. This clone was counted between two and nine times. Its specificity is not known. This TCR derives from an adult with an advanced solid tumor such as melanoma, head and neck, liver or kidney cancer. The source was CD4+ or CD8+ T cells sorted from blood, collected in a trial of the OX40 agonist ivuxolimab.

In DNA form, the CDR3 reads TGTGCCAGCAGCGAAGGGCAGGCCAACAATGAGCAGTTCTTC. This encodes CASSEGQANNEQFF. The chain uses TRBV6-4 and TRBJ2-1; D gene uncertain. The CDR3 runs to 14 residues. Looked up from germline, CDR1 is MRHNA and CDR2 is SNTAGT. Trimming removed 6 bases at V and 5 bases at J, with 14 bases between.